One sample yielded the 10 T cell receptor beta chains listed below, sequenced in a study of blood T cell repertoires in COVID-19. TCRdb's table, derived via immunoSEQ multiplex PCR, lists solely in-frame clones and lacks some. The sample includes about 250,000 clones, about nine tenths seen only once; the top ten take 2.5% to 3.5%. The material sequenced was peripheral blood. These TCRs come from a woman aged 25 to 39 with active or convalescent COVID-19.

This clone appeared a single time. This rearrangement joins TRBV7-2 to TRBJ2-1; 9 bases line up with TRBD2. Unmatched junction bases numbered 7, after V lost 5 bases and J lost 8 bases. The CDR3 has 14 residues. The germline V gene encodes CDR1 SGHTA and CDR2 FQGNSA. CDR3 coding DNA: TGTGCCAGCAGCCCAGCGGGGGGCAGGGATGAGCAGTTCTTC. Protein product: CASSPAGGRDEQFF.

The V and J genes are TRBV5-8 and TRBJ2-3, with TRBD2 identical over 10 bases. The V gene end was trimmed by 0 bases and the J gene end by 1 base; junction bases not matched to a gene: 2. Germline values: CDR1 SGHTS, CDR2 YDEGEE. The CDR3 length is 16 residues. DNA of the CDR3: TGTGCCAGCAGCTTGGGCCTAGCGGGGGGCACAGATACGCAGTATTTT. The encoded protein is CASSLGLAGGTDTQYF. The whole variable domain, filled in from reference TRBV5-8 and TRBJ2-3, reads EAGVTQSPTHLIKTRGQQATLRCSPISGHTSVYWYQQALGLGLQFLLWYDEGEERNRGNFPPRFSGRQFPNYSSELNVNALELEDSALYLCASSLGLAGGTDTQYFGPGTRLTVL.

This clone was seen only once. The chain employs TRBV10-3 and TRBJ1-1; TRBD1 aligns across 7 bases. The CDR3 totals 15 residues. Germline assignment: CDR1 ENHRY and CDR2 SYGVKD. Trimming cost V 2 bases and J 5 bases; bases outside gene matches: 8. CDR3 region: CAISEGTGETTEAFF. CDR3 bases: TGTGCCATCAGTGAGGGCACAGGGGAAACGACTGAAGCTTTCTTT.

The chain joins TRBV27 to TRBJ2-1; 8 bases map to TRBD2. Unmatched junction bases numbered 10, after V lost 5 bases and J lost 4 bases. Germline V gene lookup returns CDR1 MNHEY and CDR2 SMNVEV (reference sequence). The CDR3 spans 16 residues. CDR3 residues: CASSPLSGGRYNEQFF. As DNA, the CDR3 is TGTGCCAGCAGTCCACTCTCGGGGGGGCGGTACAATGAGCAGTTCTTC.

In the case of this clone: The junction shows a germline mismatch at one end, possibly a read error. The rearrangement links TRBV7-2 to TRBJ2-7; 12 nucleotides line up with TRBD2. CDR1 is SGHTA and CDR2 is FQGNSA in the germline V gene. This CDR3 has 14 amino acids. The CDR3 DNA reads as TGTGCCAGCAGCCTAGCGGGGGGGGACTACGAGCAGTACTTC. It specifies CASSLAGGDYEQYF.

The J gene is TRBJ1-2, the V gene TRBV12-3 or TRBV12-4, with 7 bases lining up with TRBD1. With 5 bases clipped from V and 8 bases from J, the junction kept 8 bases outside the gene matches. The CDR3 is made up of 13 amino acids. The CDR3 loop is CASSEGAAVGYTF. The CDR3 DNA is TGTGCCAGCAGTGAGGGGGCAGCGGTCGGCTACACCTTC.

Only one count was recorded for this clone. The chain joins TRBV5-6 to TRBJ2-5; D uncertain. The germline V and J ends were trimmed by 4 bases and 4 bases, with 5 bases remaining between them. This CDR3 spans 11 amino acids. Germline V gene sequence: CDR1 SGHDT, CDR2 YYEEEE. CDR3 sequence: CASSRRETQYF. The CDR3 bases are TGTGCCAGCAGCCGTCGAGAGACCCAGTACTTC.

V and J are TRBV28 and TRBJ1-4, with 8 nucleotides matching TRBD1. The CDR3 sequence is 17 residues long. Germline-derived CDR1 and CDR2 are MDHEN and SYDVKM. V shed 5 bases, J shed 4 bases, and the junction held 12 bases outside the gene matches. The CDR3 here is CASSRPPLTGDNEKLFF. Here the CDR3 DNA reads TGTGCCAGCAGTCGTCCGCCCTTGACAGGGGATAATGAAAAACTGTTTTTT.

The chain carries TRBV6-2 or TRBV6-3 and TRBJ1-2; D possibly corresponds to TRBD1 (6 bases). Germline values: CDR1 MNHEY, CDR2 SVGEGT. The CDR3 has 13 amino acids. V dropped 5 bases and J dropped 0 bases, with 7 bases sitting between them. The CDR3 sequence: CASSRQANYGYTF. The CDR3 bases are TGTGCCAGCAGTCGACAGGCTAACTATGGCTACACCTTC.

The V and J genes are TRBV5-4 and TRBJ1-2; TRBD1 aligns across 8 bases. The CDR3 consists of 15 residues. The V and J ends lost 4 bases and 4 bases, in that order; junction bases with no gene match: 9. Germline V gene data show CDR1 as SGHNT and CDR2 as YYREEE (reference sequence). CDR3 coding DNA: TGTGCCAGCAGCATTCTAGGACAGGGCCCCTATGGCTACACCTTC. Translating it yields CASSILGQGPYGYTF.